These 7 T cell receptor beta chains came from one sample sequenced in a study of breast tumors, draining lymph nodes, adjacent tissues. The lymph nodes were axillary draining lymph nodes from breast cancer patients. Using its own MiXCR run on the multiplex PCR reads, TCRdb lists one record per CDR3 protein. The data show 200,000 to 250,000 distinct CDR3 sequences, less than 40% seen once. Sequenced material: axillary lymph node tissue. The receptor source for this set is a female donor with breast cancer. Some clones in this sample may be carry-over from other donors' samples.

This clonotype has just a few counts. The V and J genes are TRBV6-5 and TRBJ2-3; 16 positions agree with TRBD2. CDR3 length: 19 residues. V shed 2 bases, J shed 1 base, and the junction held 6 bases outside the gene matches. Germline CDR1 reads MNHEY; CDR2 reads SVGAGI. CDR3 protein: CASSYPGLAGGPGTDTQYF. CDR3 nucleotides: TGTGCCAGCAGTTACCCGGGACTAGCGGGAGGGCCGGGCACAGATACGCAGTATTTT.

The chain carries TRBV20-1 and TRBJ1-5; 11 bases fit TRBD1. This CDR3 has 13 residues. The V and J ends lost 3 bases and 7 bases, in that order; junction bases with no gene match: 2. Germline CDR1 reads DFQATT; CDR2 reads SNEGSKA (reference sequence). The CDR3 sequence: CSARGTGGQPQHF. The CDR3 DNA sequence: TGCAGTGCTAGGGGGACAGGGGGACAGCCCCAGCATTTT.

This clonotype was observed many times. This sequence joins TRBV7-8 and TRBJ1-4, with 7 bases that match TRBD1. Germline CDR1 is SGHVS and CDR2 is FQNEAQ. CDR3 length: 16 residues. With 5 bases clipped from V and 4 bases from J, the junction kept 10 bases outside the gene matches. CDR3 region: CASSPNRGAYNEKLFF. Here the CDR3 DNA reads TGTGCCAGCAGCCCAAACAGGGGCGCCTATAATGAAAAACTGTTTTTT.

Concerning this clonotype: An end of the junction differs from the germline gene, which may be a read error. In nucleotides, the CDR3 is TGTGCCAGCAGCATCGGGGGGGGGCAAGAGACCCAGTCCTTC. As protein: CASSIGGGQETQSF. This sequence joins TRBV9 and TRBJ2-5; 8 positions match TRBD2. CDR1 SGDLS and CDR2 YYNGEE come from the germline V gene. There are 14 residues in the CDR3.

This clonotype was counted a few times. One end of the junction is discordant with germline, which a read error may explain. This rearrangement joins TRBV6-6 to TRBJ1-6; D call uncertain. Germline V gene lookup returns CDR1 MNHNY and CDR2 SVGAGI (reference sequence). The CDR3 runs 15 residues. The CDR3 loop reads CASSHSKGWNSPLHF. Written as DNA, the CDR3 is TGTGCCAGCAGTCACTCGAAGGGCTGGAATTCACCCCTCCACTTT.

Note on this clonotype: This may stem from a read error, because a much larger clone lies one nucleotide away. J is TRBJ2-3 and V is TRBV5-4, with D possibly being TRBD1 (6 bases). Germline CDR1 SGHNT, CDR2 YYREEE (reference sequence). The length of the CDR3 is 15 residues. Between the trimmed V and J ends, which lost 4 bases and 2 bases, there was a span of 14 bases. The CDR3 coding sequence is TGTGCCAGCAGCACTGGACAGAAGAACACAGATACGCAGTATTTT. This sequence encodes CASSTGQKNTDTQYF.

About this clonotype itself: The junction departs from the called germline gene at one end, perhaps through a read error. The chain employs TRBV5-1 and TRBJ2-3; the D gene is possibly TRBD2 (6 bases). The length of the CDR3 is 13 residues. CDR1 is SGHRS, CDR2 YFSETQ, per germline. This CDR3 reads CAGSLEGPDTQYF. In nucleotides, the CDR3 is TGCGCCGGCAGCTTGGAGGGCCCAGATACCCAGTATTTT.